This entry is about one T cell receptor beta chain. Its specificity is not known. Blood RNA was derived from unsorted whole blood, and germline DNA was extracted too. The CDR3 totals 12 residues. Per the germline V gene, CDR1 is MGHDK and CDR2 is SYGVNS. Between the trimmed V and J ends, which lost 8 bases and 6 bases, there was a span of 12 bases. This specimen belongs to a study of tumor-infiltrating lymphocytes in primary liver carcinoma. Looking at the study overall: Between about 4.2 and 10 cm across, the tumors were all of stage T1-T3 N0M0. Samples had roughly 3.65 to 7.5 million productive TCRbeta reads, comparable between tissue types. Study-wide points: The study found tumor-adjacent and tumor-blood pairs overlapped less than tumor region pairs. The difference in top-250-clone fraction between tumors and blood was significant, favoring tumors (p = 0.039).

Researchers generated TCR beta cDNA from roughly 510 ng of total RNA, relying on a constant-region primer. Library construction for TCR beta comprised three nested multiplex PCR rounds performed with slightly modified ARM-PCR. In the first two PCR rounds, TRBV1-TRBV30 forward primers were paired with a C-beta reverse primer, and each round lasted around 10 cycles. TCRdb reprocessed the multiplex PCR reads with MiXCR, giving one entry per CDR3 protein. The table records approximately 210,000 distinct CDR3 sequences, about two thirds of them present only once. The TCR was taken from a woman between 55 and 75 years old with primary liver carcinoma and hepatitis B virus infection. The sequencing sample was made of peripheral blood. V usage is TRBV25-1 and J usage is TRBJ2-3; perhaps TRBD2 as D (6 bases). CDR3 region: CASGLGRDTQYF. The DNA of the CDR3 is TGTGCCAGCGGTCTGGGGAGGGATACGCAGTATTTT.